One and the same sample provided the 16 T cell receptor beta chains below, sequenced in a study of T cell repertoires in cytomegalovirus infection (dated by TCRdb to the late 2010s). Instrument used: Illumina HiSeq 1500. TCRdb passed the public sequencing reads through fastp at Q25 and MiXCR, retaining productive beta sequences. Rows are combined by CDR3 protein, so each entry shows the most common genes and DNA. In all, the sample holds more than 150,000 distinct CDR3 sequences, and about 20% of those were seen once. About 2.9% of the sample is in the top ten clones. Sample: PBMCs. The receptors derive from a human donor in good health (CMV status not recorded). Some clones in this sample may be carry-over from other donors' samples.

The chain recombines TRBV6-4 with TRBJ1-1, with D hard to call. V lost 2 bases and J 0 bases, leaving 4 bases between the germline ends. The CDR3 totals 13 residues. Germline CDR1 is MRHNA and CDR2 is SNTAGT. CDR3 region: CASSDRVNTEAFF. The CDR3 DNA reads as TGTGCCAGCAGTGACAGGGTGAACACTGAAGCTTTCTTT.

This clonotype occurred a few times. The rearrangement uses TRBV19 and TRBJ1-2, with D hard to call. V gave up 5 bases and J gave up 2 bases, with 3 bases separating them. There are 11 residues in the CDR3. Looked up from germline, CDR1 is LNHDA and CDR2 is SQIVND (reference sequence). The CDR3 sequence is CASSLNYGYTF. The CDR3 DNA is TGTGCCAGTAGTCTGAACTATGGCTACACCTTC.

The chain carries TRBV19 and TRBJ1-1; D might be TRBD1 (5 bases). Germline V gene lookup returns CDR1 LNHDA and CDR2 SQIVND (reference sequence). Trimming took off 4 bases at V and 4 bases at J, with 13 bases between the two ends. This CDR3 is 14 amino acids long. CDR3 bases: TGTGCCAGTAGTACTGGGACGGGCCGCACTGAAGCTTTCTTT. Its translation: CASSTGTGRTEAFF.

This clonotype was counted between two and nine times. The chain is built from TRBV11-2 and TRBJ2-7; D perhaps matches TRBD1 (7 bases). Looked up from germline, CDR1 is SGHAT and CDR2 is FQNNGV. Trimming removed 1 base from V and 4 bases from J, with 11 bases in between. CDR3 length equals 14 residues. The CDR3: CASSLGGTDYEQYF. For the CDR3, the DNA is TGTGCCAGCAGCTTAGGCGGGACAGATTACGAGCAGTACTTC.

The chain couples TRBV28 to TRBJ2-1, with 12 bases aligning to TRBD2. Germline lookup yields CDR1 MDHEN and CDR2 SYDVKM. Trimming removed 1 base from V and 12 bases from J; junction bases left unmatched: 7. The CDR3 is 15 residues long. This chain's CDR3 is CASSLSLTSGRRQFF. CDR3 DNA: TGTGCCAGCAGTTTATCCCTGACTAGCGGGAGAAGGCAGTTCTTC. The whole variable domain, filled in from reference TRBV28 and TRBJ2-1, reads DVKVTQSSRYLVKRTGEKVFLECVQDMDHENMFWYRQDPGLGLRLIYFSYDVKMKEKGDIPEGYSVSREKKERFSLILESASTNQTSMYLCASSLSLTSGRRQFFGPGTRLTVL.

This clonotype was detected only a few times. This chain uses TRBV11-3 with TRBJ2-1; D may be TRBD2 (6 bases). Between the trimmed V and J ends, which lost 7 bases and 1 base, there was a span of 14 bases. This CDR3 comprises 15 residues. Germline loops: CDR1 SGHNT, CDR2 YENEEA. The CDR3 nucleotides are TGTGCCAGCACCAAGTCTAGCGAGTCCTACAATGAGCAGTTCTTC. Residues: CASTKSSESYNEQFF. The whole variable domain, remainder taken from reference TRBV11-3 and TRBJ2-1, is EAGVVQSPRYKIIEKKQPVAFWCNPISGHNTLYWYLQNLGQGPELLIRYENEEAVDDSQLPKDRFSAERLKGVDSTLKIQPAELGDSAVYLCASTKSSESYNEQFFGPGTRLTVL.

This clonotype was counted a few times. The J gene is TRBJ2-2, the V gene TRBV6-1; 9 bases match TRBD2. CDR1 and CDR2 from the germline V gene are MNHNS and SASEGT. The CDR3 length is 18 residues. With 5 bases clipped from V and 0 bases from J, the junction kept 10 bases outside the gene matches. The CDR3 DNA reads TGTGCCAGCAGTCTTTTCCCAGCGGGAGGCCCGAACACCGGGGAGCTGTTTTTT. Translating gives CASSLFPAGGPNTGELFF.

This clonotype occurred many times. V usage is TRBV6-5 and J usage is TRBJ1-2; the D gene is possibly TRBD1 (6 bases). V lost 2 bases to trimming and J lost 0 bases, with 25 bases between them. Looked up from germline, CDR1 is MNHEY and CDR2 is SVGAGI. The CDR3 length is 20 residues. CDR3 bases: TGTGCCAGCAGTTACCACACGGCGGGGGCGACCCGTAAAGCTAACTATGGCTACACCTTC. It specifies CASSYHTAGATRKANYGYTF.

This chain connects TRBV19 to TRBJ1-5, with D unclear. This CDR3 is 14 amino acids long. Germline V gene data show CDR1 as LNHDA and CDR2 as SQIVND (reference sequence). The V gene lost 7 bases and the J gene lost 0 bases, with 10 bases spanning the gap. The CDR3 nucleotides are TGTGCCAGTACTCCCCACGTTAGCAATCAGCCCCAGCATTTT. Protein product: CASTPHVSNQPQHF.

This clonotype was seen repeatedly, ten times or more. This rearrangement joins TRBV28 to TRBJ1-1; no clear D gene. Germline CDR1 reads MDHEN; CDR2 reads SYDVKM. CDR3 size: 14 residues. Trimming removed 6 bases at V and 0 bases at J, with 11 bases between. In nucleotides, the CDR3 is TGTGCCAGCAGCGTCCACGCCCTGAACACTGAAGCTTTCTTT. Protein: CASSVHALNTEAFF.

The V call is TRBV5-8, the J call TRBJ2-4; 7 nucleotides line up with TRBD2. The CDR3 contains 12 residues. Germline assignment: CDR1 SGHTS and CDR2 YDEGEE. Germline trimming cut 5 bases from V and 9 bases from J; bases unmatched to any gene: 5. The CDR3 sequence: CASRGGDAIQYF. The CDR3 DNA sequence: TGTGCCAGCAGGGGAGGGGATGCCATTCAGTACTTC.

This clonotype was seen only a few times. The chain combines TRBV7-8 with TRBJ1-1; the match to TRBD1 covers 7 bases. The length of the CDR3 is 13 residues. The V segment lost 7 bases and the J segment 0 bases; nucleotides outside the gene matches: 2. CDR1 and CDR2 (germline): SGHVS, FQNEAQ. This CDR3 reads CASTDRVNTEAFF. CDR3 DNA sequence: TGTGCCAGCACCGACAGGGTGAACACTGAAGCTTTCTTT.

V and J are TRBV6-2 or TRBV6-3 and TRBJ2-1; TRBD2 might be the D (6 bases). The CDR3 has 16 residues. Trimming took 2 bases from V and 2 from J, leaving 13 bases between them. The germline V gene has CDR1 MNHEY and CDR2 SVGEGT. The CDR3 DNA sequence: TGTGCCAGCAGTTACGGCCCGGGACTTACCTACAATGAGCAGTTCTTC. This sequence encodes CASSYGPGLTYNEQFF.

J is TRBJ1-2 and V is TRBV7-9; TRBD1 matches at 11 bases. This CDR3 is 15 amino acids long. Looked up from germline, CDR1 is SEHNR and CDR2 is FQNEAQ (reference sequence). V shed 4 bases and J 7 bases; nucleotides not matched to a gene: 8. CDR3 DNA sequence: TGTGCCAGCAGCTCGGACAGGGGGCCAAGTTTTGGCTACACCTTC. Amino acid sequence: CASSSDRGPSFGYTF.

This chain links TRBV12-3 or TRBV12-4 with TRBJ2-1; 7 nucleotides agree with TRBD2. The ends lost 4 bases at V and 5 bases at J; junction bases unmatched: 11. The length of the CDR3 is 16 residues. The chain's CDR3 is CASSSPLAVSNNEQFF. CDR3 DNA sequence: TGTGCCAGCAGTTCCCCTCTAGCGGTGTCTAACAATGAGCAGTTCTTC.

This clonotype was counted at least ten times. The CDR3 sequence: CASSGTGSGGYTF. The CDR3 bases are TGTGCCAGCAGTGGGACAGGGTCGGGGGGCTACACCTTC. V usage is TRBV12-3 or TRBV12-4 and J usage is TRBJ1-2, with 9 bases aligning to TRBD1. This CDR3 has 13 amino acids. V shed 5 bases and J 8 bases; nucleotides not matched to a gene: 6.